These T cell receptor beta chains were read from a single sample in a study of cytotoxic CD8 clonotypes in ibrutinib-treated CLL. Assay used: immunoSEQ multiplex PCR; TCRdb lists only in-frame clones, some missing. Of approximately 29,000 clones detected, 62% appear once; the ten largest clones hold around 15%. The sequenced sample was PBMCs, obtained before ibrutinib treatment. These receptors were taken from a human donor with chronic lymphocytic leukemia. Each CDR3 is given with its conserved first and last residue. The D gene is left open where the match is weak. Clone size is shown for a subset of rows, as once, few, many or a class of expanded clone.

abundance,j_gene,v_gene,d_gene,CDR3aa,CDR3nt
NA,TRBJ2-3,TRBV2,NA,CASSMRMNTDTQYF,TGTGCCAGCAGTATGCGGATGAACACAGATACGCAGTATTTT
NA,TRBJ2-7,TRBV28,TRBD1,CASSFGTGVPYEQYF,TGTGCCAGCAGTTTTGGGACAGGGGTTCCCTACGAGCAGTACTTC
few,TRBJ2-5,TRBV11-2,NA,CASSLALAGQETQYF,TGTGCCAGCAGCTTGGCCCTTGCAGGGCAAGAGACCCAGTACTTC
NA,TRBJ2-1,TRBV25-1,TRBD2,CASSDSSGPTTYNEQFF,TGTGCCAGCAGTGACTCTAGCGGGCCCACCACATACAATGAGCAGTTCTTC
NA,TRBJ1-6,TRBV7-9,NA,CASSLESASSPLHF,TGTGCCAGCAGCTTAGAGTCTGCCAGTTCACCCCTCCACTTT
NA,TRBJ2-1,TRBV11-1,NA,CASSVAAYNEQFF,TGTGCCAGCAGCGTAGCGGCCTACAATGAGCAGTTCTTC
once,TRBJ1-2,TRBV6-5,NA,CASKGQSDGYTF,TGTGCCAGCAAGGGCCAATCGGATGGCTACACCTTC
NA,TRBJ1-4,TRBV5-1,TRBD1,CASSFLGQGSEKLFF,TGCGCCAGCAGCTTCTTAGGACAGGGAAGTGAAAAACTGTTTTTT
NA,TRBJ1-1,TRBV18,TRBD1,CASSRDRAEAFF,TGTGCCAGCTCCCGAGACAGGGCTGAAGCTTTCTTT
NA,TRBJ1-3,TRBV6-6,NA,CASSYPVSGNTIYF,TGTGCCAGCAGTTACCCAGTCTCTGGAAACACCATATATTTT
NA,TRBJ2-7,TRBV18,TRBD2,CASSPPAGAAYEQYF,TGTGCCAGCTCACCCCCAGCGGGGGCGGCTTACGAGCAGTACTTC
NA,TRBJ1-2,TRBV19,TRBD1,CASSRDREGMLTGYTF,TGTGCCAGTAGTAGGGACAGGGAGGGGATGTTGACTGGCTACACCTTC
NA,TRBJ2-3,TRBV27,TRBD1,CASSWTGHTDTQYF,TGTGCCAGCAGCTGGACAGGCCACACAGATACGCAGTATTTT
few,TRBJ1-1,TRBV29-1,TRBD1,CSVVARGGNTEAFF,TGCAGCGTTGTGGCCAGGGGGGGAAACACTGAAGCTTTCTTT
NA,TRBJ1-4,TRBV6-5,NA,CASRIKATNEKLFF,TGTGCCAGCAGGATAAAAGCAACTAATGAAAAACTGTTTTTT
NA,TRBJ2-7,TRBV19,NA,CASSPRDTSSYEQYF,TGTGCCAGTAGTCCAAGGGACACCTCCTCCTACGAGCAGTACTTC
NA,TRBJ2-1,TRBV7-9,TRBD2,CASSLDGGSNEQFF,TGTGCCAGCAGCTTAGACGGGGGGAGCAATGAGCAGTTCTTC
NA,TRBJ1-1,TRBV10-3,NA,CAISEGQIEAFF,TGTGCCATCAGTGAAGGACAGATTGAAGCTTTCTTT
NA,TRBJ2-3,TRBV5-5,NA,CASSHTDTQYF,TGTGCCAGCAGCCACACAGATACGCAGTATTTT
NA,TRBJ2-2,TRBV6-4,TRBD2,CASSPLRGGPNTGELFF,TGTGCCAGCAGCCCGTTGCGGGGGGGCCCGAACACCGGGGAGCTGTTTTTT
large,TRBJ2-4,TRBV15,NA,CATSTYTGSIQYF,TGTGCCACCAGTACCTACACAGGGTCCATTCAGTACTTC
once,TRBJ2-1,TRBV9,NA,CASSVPDYEQFF,TGTGCCAGCAGCGTCCCGGACTATGAGCAGTTCTTC
NA,TRBJ1-1,TRBV7-8,NA,CASSLVRGREAFF,TGTGCCAGCAGCTTAGTGAGGGGACGAGAAGCTTTCTTT
few,TRBJ1-2,TRBV19,NA,CASSSLIGGGYGYTF,TGTGCCAGTAGTTCCCTCATAGGCGGTGGCTATGGCTACACCTTC
NA,TRBJ2-7,TRBV2,TRBD2,CASSEKTGGALREQYF,TGTGCCAGCAGTGAAAAAACGGGAGGGGCCCTGAGGGAGCAGTACTTC
NA,TRBJ1-1,TRBV13,NA,CASSLGLGSNTEAFF,TGTGCCAGCAGCTTAGGCCTAGGGTCGAACACTGAAGCTTTCTTT
NA,TRBJ2-2,TRBV5-6,NA,CASSLYADRNTGELFF,TGTGCCAGCAGCTTGTATGCGGACAGGAACACCGGGGAGCTGTTTTTT
NA,TRBJ2-1,TRBV11-2,NA,CASRYLGREQFF,TGTGCCAGCAGATATCTAGGGCGTGAGCAGTTCTTC
NA,TRBJ2-7,TRBV6-5,NA,CASSYSGGSSYEQYF,TGTGCCAGCAGTTACTCCGGGGGAAGCTCCTACGAGCAGTACTTC
NA,TRBJ1-1,TRBV25-1,NA,CASRGRGVGEAFF,TGTGCCAGCAGGGGACGGGGGGTAGGCGAAGCTTTCTTT
few,TRBJ2-2,TRBV15,NA,CATSRVGTGELFF,TGTGCCACCAGCAGAGTAGGGACCGGGGAGCTGTTTTTT
NA,TRBJ1-2,TRBV6-5,TRBD1,CASSGTANYGYTF,TGTGCCAGCAGCGGGACAGCTAACTATGGCTACACCTTC
few,TRBJ1-2,TRBV11-1,NA,CASTEGGYGYTF,TGTGCCAGCACCGAGGGTGGCTATGGCTACACCTTC
NA,TRBJ2-5,TRBV28,NA,CASNRMEGETQYF,TGTGCCAGTAACCGGATGGAGGGAGAGACCCAGTACTTC
NA,TRBJ2-1,TRBV2,TRBD1,CASRRDRGEQFF,TGTGCCAGCAGACGCGACAGGGGTGAGCAGTTCTTC
NA,TRBJ1-1,TRBV5-1,NA,CASSEMTENTEAFF,TGCGCCAGCAGCGAGATGACAGAGAACACTGAAGCTTTCTTT